The 15 T cell receptor beta chains given below trace back to one sample, sequenced in a study of blood T cell repertoires in COVID-19. The protocol was immunoSEQ multiplex PCR, while the TCRdb copy is restricted to in-frame clones and leaves out a portion. There are about 260,000 clones in the sample; over 80% occur only once, and 3.1% lies in the top ten. The sample consisted of PBMCs or T cells enriched from blood (not recorded which). All receptors derive from a woman between 40 and 50 years old who had been exposed to COVID-19.

The V gene is TRBV6-2 or TRBV6-3, the J gene TRBJ1-4; D not resolved. Trimming left V 5 bases short and J 13 bases short, with 11 bases between. The CDR3 consists of 11 residues. Looked up from germline, CDR1 is MNHEY and CDR2 is SVGEGT. The CDR3 sequence: CASSRGLRLFF. DNA of the CDR3: TGTGCCAGCAGTAGAGGCTTGAGACTGTTTTTT.

The V and J genes are TRBV7-8 and TRBJ2-7, with 8 bases matching TRBD1. The germline V gene has CDR1 SGHVS and CDR2 FQNEAQ. This CDR3 is 13 amino acids long. V dropped 2 bases and J dropped 12; count of bases not matched to a gene: 9. CDR3 bases: TGTGCCAGCAGCTTAATTACAGGGGGTAGATTGTACGTC. Encoded protein: CASSLITGGRLYV.

The J gene is TRBJ1-4, the V gene TRBV30; no firm D call. Germline V gene lookup returns CDR1 GTSNPN and CDR2 SVGIG (reference sequence). The CDR3 contains 14 residues. V gave up 0 bases and J gave up 0 bases, with 5 bases separating them. The CDR3 loop reads CAWSVTTTNEKLFF. The CDR3 DNA follows: TGTGCCTGGAGTGTGACAACAACTAATGAAAAACTGTTTTTT.

The chain employs TRBV27 and TRBJ2-3; D perhaps matches TRBD2 (6 bases). Germline V lookup: CDR1 MNHEY, CDR2 SMNVEV (reference sequence). V was cut by 9 bases and J by 0 bases, with 19 bases left in between. CDR3 length: 16 amino acids. The CDR3 sequence: CASKAGSISSTDTQYF. CDR3 sequence (DNA): TGTGCCAGTAAAGCGGGCTCAATCTCTAGCACAGATACGCAGTATTTT.

This clone has only a few counts. The V gene is TRBV6-2 or TRBV6-3, the J gene TRBJ2-7; TRBD2 agrees at 8 bases. V shed 4 bases, J shed 7 bases, and the junction held 12 bases outside the gene matches. The CDR3 length is 15 residues. CDR1 is MNHEY and CDR2 is SVGEGT in the germline V gene. Here the CDR3 DNA reads TGTGCCAGCAGTTCCACGACTAGCGTAAGAGGGGAGCAGTACGTC. This translates into CASSSTTSVRGEQYV.

The chain recombines TRBV21-1 with TRBJ1-1; TRBD1 reflects the table's D call only, with no check against the DNA. TRBV21-1 is described as a pseudogene. The CDR3 sequence is 12 residues long. This chain's CDR3 is CASGRQRGEAFF. DNA for the CDR3: TGTGCCAGCGGACGACAGAGAGGTGAAGCTTTCTTT.

The chain is built from TRBV7-2 and TRBJ1-6, with TRBD1 as a possible D gene (5 bases). The CDR3 is made up of 15 amino acids. Germline CDR1 SGHTA, CDR2 FQGNSA. Deletions cut 1 base from V and 9 bases from J, with 13 bases between. CDR3 residues: CASSLGPEGVSPLHF. DNA for the CDR3: TGTGCCAGCAGCTTAGGGCCGGAAGGGGTTTCACCCCTCCACTTT. The full variable domain, in which reference TRBV7-2 and TRBJ1-6 provide the parts outside the CDR3, is GAGVSQSPSNKVTEKGKDVELRCDPISGHTALYWYRQSLGQGLEFLIYFQGNSAPDKSGLPSDRFSAERTGGSVSTLTIQRTQQEDSAVYLCASSLGPEGVSPLHFGNGTRLTVT.

This clone was observed a single time. This rearrangement joins TRBV19 to TRBJ1-2; D is ambiguous. Germline CDR1 reads LNHDA; CDR2 reads SQIVND (reference sequence). Trimming stripped 5 bases from V and 4 bases from J, with 8 bases between. This CDR3 has 12 amino acids. The CDR3 sequence is CASSAGIYGYTF. As DNA, the CDR3 is TGTGCCAGTAGTGCGGGGATCTATGGCTACACCTTC. The full variable domain, rest sourced from reference TRBV19 and TRBJ1-2, is DGGITQSPKYLFRKEGQNVTLSCEQNLNHDAMYWYRQDPGQGLRLIYYSQIVNDFQKGDIAEGYSVSREKKESFPLTVTSAQKNPTAFYLCASSAGIYGYTFGSGTRLTVV.

The V and J genes are TRBV10-3 and TRBJ1-6; D remains unclear. In germline, CDR1 is ENHRY, CDR2 SYGVKD. V was clipped by 7 bases and J by 7 bases, with 14 bases between them. The length of the CDR3 is 14 residues. Written as DNA, the CDR3 is TGTGCCATCACCCGAGAGGCAAGAAATTCACCCCTCCACTTT. Translating it yields CAITREARNSPLHF.

This rearrangement joins TRBV7-2 to TRBJ1-1; 7 bases map to TRBD1. CDR3 size: 14 residues. The germline V gene encodes CDR1 SGHTA and CDR2 FQGNSA. Unmatched junction bases numbered 4, after V lost 5 bases and J lost 1 base. The CDR3 DNA reads as TGTGCCAGCAGCCTGACAGGGCCGAACACTGAAGCTTTCTTT. Its protein is CASSLTGPNTEAFF.

A single count supports this clone. The CDR3 spells CASSQQTGGHGYTF. DNA for the CDR3: TGTGCCAGCAGCCAGCAGACAGGGGGCCATGGCTACACCTTC. The chain is built from TRBV3-1 (or the pseudogene TRBV3-2) and TRBJ1-2; 10 bases align to TRBD1. Germline V gene lookup returns CDR1 LGHDT and CDR2 YNNKEL (reference sequence). This CDR3 is built from 14 residues. Germline trimming cut 3 bases from V and 6 bases from J; bases unmatched to any gene: 4.

This clone was counted only a few times. The chain couples TRBV11-3 to TRBJ2-4, with D possibly being TRBD1 (6 bases). CDR3 length: 13 residues. Germline CDR1 reads SGHNT; CDR2 reads YENEEA. V lost 4 bases, J lost 15 bases, and 19 bases lay in between. For the CDR3, the DNA is TGTGCCAGCAGCTCTCCCAGGGGAAATGGCCCGTACTTC. It codes for CASSSPRGNGPYF. The whole variable domain, remainder taken from reference TRBV11-3 and TRBJ2-4, is EAGVVQSPRYKIIEKKQPVAFWCNPISGHNTLYWYLQNLGQGPELLIRYENEEAVDDSQLPKDRFSAERLKGVDSTLKIQPAELGDSAVYLCASSSPRGNGPYFGAGTRLSVL.

The chain joins TRBV29-1 to TRBJ1-1, with D perhaps matching TRBD1 (6 bases). Trimming pared 7 bases from V and 1 base from J, leaving 13 bases between. CDR1 SQVTM and CDR2 ANQGSEA come from the germline V gene. There are 13 residues in the CDR3. This CDR3 reads CSATGTPNTEAFF. CDR3 in DNA: TGCAGCGCGACCGGGACACCGAACACTGAAGCTTTCTTT.

This clone was detected many times. V and J are TRBV30 and TRBJ2-7, with D maybe TRBD2 (6 bases). Trimming took off 0 bases at V and 4 bases at J, with 10 bases between the two ends. CDR1 and CDR2 (germline): GTSNPN, SVGIG (reference sequence). This CDR3 is built from 13 residues. DNA for the CDR3: TGTGCCTGGAGTGTGAGAGGGAGGTACGAGCAGTACTTC. It is translated as CAWSVRGRYEQYF.

The rearrangement joins TRBV29-1 to TRBJ1-1; D gene unclear. This CDR3 is built from 12 residues. The V end lost 4 bases, the J end lost 3 bases, and 9 bases lay between the germline ends. CDR1 SQVTM and CDR2 ANQGSEA come from the germline V gene. CDR3 amino acids: CSVALADTEAFF. The DNA of the CDR3 is TGCAGCGTTGCCCTCGCAGACACTGAAGCTTTCTTT.